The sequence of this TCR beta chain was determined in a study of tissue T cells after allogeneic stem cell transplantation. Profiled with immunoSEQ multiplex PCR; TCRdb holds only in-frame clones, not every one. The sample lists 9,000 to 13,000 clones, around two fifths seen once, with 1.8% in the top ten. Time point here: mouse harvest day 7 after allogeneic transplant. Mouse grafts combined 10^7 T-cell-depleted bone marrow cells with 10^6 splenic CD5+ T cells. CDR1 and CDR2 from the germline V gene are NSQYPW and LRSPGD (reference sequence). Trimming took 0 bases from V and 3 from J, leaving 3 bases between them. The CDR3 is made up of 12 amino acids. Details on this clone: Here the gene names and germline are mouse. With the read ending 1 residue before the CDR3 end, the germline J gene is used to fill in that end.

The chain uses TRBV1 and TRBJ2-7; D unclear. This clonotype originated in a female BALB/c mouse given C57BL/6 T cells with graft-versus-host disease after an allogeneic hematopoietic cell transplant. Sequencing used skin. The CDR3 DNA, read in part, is TGCACCTGCAGTGCAGACGGCTATGAACAGTAC. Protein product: CTCSADGYEQY. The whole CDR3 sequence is CTCSADGYEQYF.